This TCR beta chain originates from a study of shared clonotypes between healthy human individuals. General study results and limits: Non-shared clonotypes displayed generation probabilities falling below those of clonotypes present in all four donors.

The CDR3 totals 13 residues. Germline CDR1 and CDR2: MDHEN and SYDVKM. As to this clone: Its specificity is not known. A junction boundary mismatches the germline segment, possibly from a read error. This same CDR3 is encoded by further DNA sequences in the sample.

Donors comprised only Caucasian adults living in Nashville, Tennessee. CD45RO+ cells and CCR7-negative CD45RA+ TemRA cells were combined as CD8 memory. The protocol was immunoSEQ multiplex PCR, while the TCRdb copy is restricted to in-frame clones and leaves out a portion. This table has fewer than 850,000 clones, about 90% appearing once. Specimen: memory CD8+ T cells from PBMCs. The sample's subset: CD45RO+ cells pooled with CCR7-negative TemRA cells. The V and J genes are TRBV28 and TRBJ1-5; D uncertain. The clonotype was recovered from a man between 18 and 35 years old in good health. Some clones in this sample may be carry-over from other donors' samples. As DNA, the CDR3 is TGTGCCAGCAGCTTATATAGCAATCAGCCCCAGCATTTT. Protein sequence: CASSLYSNQPQHF.